This TCR beta chain emerged from a study of shared clonotypes between healthy human individuals. Clones were sequenced by immunoSEQ multiplex PCR, and TCRdb holds only the in-frame ones, with some missing. The sample holds 2 million to 3 million clones; 93% are singletons and the top ten take about 0.34%. The sequence derives from a man younger than 30 in good health. Some clones in this sample may be carry-over from other donors' samples. Source material: naive CD4+ T cells from PBMCs. Documented subset: CD45RA+ positively selected.

CDR3 sequence (DNA): TGTGCCAGCAGCCAACACGCAGCGGGAGGGCCTGCCTACGAGCAGTACTTC. Translated: CASSQHAAGGPAYEQYF. The chain carries TRBV4-2 and TRBJ2-7, with 10 nucleotides matching TRBD2. Germline CDR1 LGHNA, CDR2 YNFKEQ. Losses at the gene ends were 2 bases for V and 2 bases for J; bases not matched to a gene: 9. The CDR3 covers 17 residues.